The present T cell receptor beta chain was sequenced within a study of vaccination and CD4 T cells after COVID-19. Study context: Diagnosis preceded the drawing of post-COVID samples by a median approximately 110 days (range 35 to 161).

The CDR3 consists of 16 residues. V was trimmed by 1 base and J by 0 bases, leaving 9 bases between them. CDR1 is SEHNR and CDR2 is FQNEAQ in the germline V gene (reference sequence). Regarding treatment: roughly 11-day PBMC culture with coronavirus spike peptide pools or control peptides (ViraFEST assay). ViraFEST relied on peptide pools to expand antigen-specific T cells; the TCRs were sequenced afterward. Half the growth medium was swapped for new IL-2 medium on days 3 and 7. For this clonotype: Its antigen is unknown.

The Oncomine TCR Beta short-read assay sequenced DNA from cultured CD4+ T cells. MiXCR, applied by TCRdb to the PCR reads, yields one record per CDR3 protein. The table records about 14,000 distinct CDR3 sequences, around 53% of them present only once. V and J are TRBV7-9 and TRBJ1-4; TRBD1 is a possible D gene (5 bases). Source material: CD4+ T cells from blood, cultured in vitro. This TCR derives from a human donor who had recovered from COVID-19. The CDR3 nucleotides are TGTGCCAGCAGCTTAGGGGGAGGGGCAACTAATGAAAAACTGTTTTTT. Residues: CASSLGGGATNEKLFF.